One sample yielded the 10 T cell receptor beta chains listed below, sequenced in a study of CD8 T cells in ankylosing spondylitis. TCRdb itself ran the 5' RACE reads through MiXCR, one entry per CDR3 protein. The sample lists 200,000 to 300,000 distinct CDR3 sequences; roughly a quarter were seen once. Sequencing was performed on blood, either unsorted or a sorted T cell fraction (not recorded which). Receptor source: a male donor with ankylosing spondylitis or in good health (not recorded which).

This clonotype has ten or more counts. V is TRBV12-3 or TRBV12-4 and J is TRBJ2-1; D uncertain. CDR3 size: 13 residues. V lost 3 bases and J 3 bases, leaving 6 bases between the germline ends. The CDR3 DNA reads TGTGCCAGCAGTTTTTCCAGCTACAATGAGCAGTTCTTC. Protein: CASSFSSYNEQFF.

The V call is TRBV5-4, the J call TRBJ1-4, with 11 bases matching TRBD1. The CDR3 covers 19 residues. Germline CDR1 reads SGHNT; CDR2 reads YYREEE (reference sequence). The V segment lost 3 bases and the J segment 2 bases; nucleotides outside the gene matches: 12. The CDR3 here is CASSSRGQGAFVTNEKLFF. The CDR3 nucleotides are TGTGCCAGCAGCTCACGCGGACAGGGGGCTTTCGTCACTAATGAAAAACTGTTTTTT.

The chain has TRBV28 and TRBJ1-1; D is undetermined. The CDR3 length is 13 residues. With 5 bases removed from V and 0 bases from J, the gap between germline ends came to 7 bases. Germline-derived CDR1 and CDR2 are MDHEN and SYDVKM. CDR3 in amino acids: CASSPVMNTEAFF. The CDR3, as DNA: TGTGCCAGCAGTCCCGTCATGAACACTGAAGCTTTCTTT.

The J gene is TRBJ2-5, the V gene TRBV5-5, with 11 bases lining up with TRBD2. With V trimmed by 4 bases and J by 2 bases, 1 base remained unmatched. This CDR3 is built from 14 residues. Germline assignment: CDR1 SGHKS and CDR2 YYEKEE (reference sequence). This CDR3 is CASSRLAGQETQYF. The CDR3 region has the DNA TGTGCCAGCAGCCGACTAGCGGGACAAGAGACCCAGTACTTC.

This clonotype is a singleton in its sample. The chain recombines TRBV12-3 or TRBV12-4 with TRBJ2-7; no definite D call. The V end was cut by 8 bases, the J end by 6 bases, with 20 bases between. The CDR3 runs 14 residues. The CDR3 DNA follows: TGTGCCAGCTGTCCGACACTAACGGTATCCGAGCAGTACTTC. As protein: CASCPTLTVSEQYF.

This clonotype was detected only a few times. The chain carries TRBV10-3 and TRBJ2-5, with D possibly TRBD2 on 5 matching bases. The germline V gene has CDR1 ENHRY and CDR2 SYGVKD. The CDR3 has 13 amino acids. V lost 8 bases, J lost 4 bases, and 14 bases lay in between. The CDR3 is CAIGSTGRETQYF. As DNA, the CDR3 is TGTGCCATCGGGTCTACGGGGAGAGAGACCCAGTACTTC.

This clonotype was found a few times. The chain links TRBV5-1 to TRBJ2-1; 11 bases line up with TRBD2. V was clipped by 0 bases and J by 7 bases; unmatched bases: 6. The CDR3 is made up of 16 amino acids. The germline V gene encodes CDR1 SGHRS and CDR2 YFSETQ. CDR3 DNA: TGCGCCAGCAGCTTGGTTAGCGGGGGGGCCGGGAATGAGCAGTTCTTC. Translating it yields CASSLVSGGAGNEQFF.

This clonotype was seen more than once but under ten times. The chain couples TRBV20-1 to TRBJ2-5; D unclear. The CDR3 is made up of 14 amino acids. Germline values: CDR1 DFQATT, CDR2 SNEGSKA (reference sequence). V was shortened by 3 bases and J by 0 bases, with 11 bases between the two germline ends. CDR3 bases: TGCAGTGCTAGGACCGGGCCGTACCAAGAGACCCAGTACTTC. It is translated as CSARTGPYQETQYF.

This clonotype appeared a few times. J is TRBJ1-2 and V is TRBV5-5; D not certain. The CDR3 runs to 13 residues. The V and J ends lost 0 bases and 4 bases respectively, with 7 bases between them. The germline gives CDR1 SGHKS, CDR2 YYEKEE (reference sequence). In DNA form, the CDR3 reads TGTGCCAGCAGCTTGGGGCCAACCTATGGCTACACCTTC. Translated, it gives CASSLGPTYGYTF.

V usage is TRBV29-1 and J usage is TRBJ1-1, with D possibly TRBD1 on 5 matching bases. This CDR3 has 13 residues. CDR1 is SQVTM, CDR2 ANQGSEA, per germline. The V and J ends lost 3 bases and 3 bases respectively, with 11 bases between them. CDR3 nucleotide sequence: TGCAGCGTTGATGGGGTGGGGGACACTGAAGCTTTCTTT. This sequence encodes CSVDGVGDTEAFF.